One sample yielded the 18 T cell receptor beta chains listed below, sequenced in a study of control samples from healthy donors and cancer patients. Only in-frame clones appear in the TCRdb table, and some are missing; sequencing was by immunoSEQ multiplex PCR. The sample has about 120,000 clones, around 89% seen once. Sample: blood. These receptors were taken from a man in his forties in good health.

This sequence joins TRBV30 and TRBJ1-4; the match to TRBD1 covers 8 bases. Germline V gene data show CDR1 as GTSNPN and CDR2 as SVGIG (reference sequence). Losses at the gene ends were 7 bases for V and 1 base for J; bases not matched to a gene: 8. The CDR3 is made up of 15 amino acids. This CDR3 reads CAYNGQGGTNEKLFF. The CDR3 DNA is TGTGCCTACAATGGACAGGGAGGAACTAATGAAAAACTGTTTTTT.

J is TRBJ1-6 and V is TRBV15; unclear D gene. This CDR3 is 14 amino acids long. Trimming shortened V by 0 bases and J by 7 bases, and 7 bases separated the two germline ends. Germline V CDR1 and CDR2: LNHNV, YYDKDF (reference sequence). The CDR3 reads CATSRDLENSPLHF. CDR3 DNA: TGTGCCACCAGCAGAGATCTAGAGAATTCACCCCTCCACTTT.

The gene calls are TRBV30 and TRBJ1-2; D not certain. Germline CDR1 reads GTSNPN; CDR2 reads SVGIG (reference sequence). Trimming took 3 bases from V and 0 from J, leaving 17 bases between them. This CDR3 comprises 16 residues. In DNA, the CDR3 is TGTGCCTGGAGATCGGCAGCAAAGCTATCTAACTATGGCTACACCTTC. Protein sequence: CAWRSAAKLSNYGYTF.

V usage is TRBV7-9 and J usage is TRBJ2-2, with D unresolved. Trimming cost V 5 bases and J 0 bases, with 7 bases left between them. The CDR3 is 14 residues long. Per the germline V gene, CDR1 is SEHNR and CDR2 is FQNEAQ (reference sequence). CDR3 sequence reads: CASSRDTNTGELFF. The CDR3 bases are TGTGCCAGCAGCAGAGACACGAACACCGGGGAGCTGTTTTTT.

This clone was counted a single time. V gene TRBV5-5 combines with J gene TRBJ1-2; D is unclear. Germline CDR1 is SGHKS and CDR2 is YYEKEE (reference sequence). This CDR3 is built from 15 residues. Trimming removed 1 base at V and 8 bases at J, with 18 bases between. In DNA form, the CDR3 reads TGTGCCAGCAGCTTGCGAGTCAGCGGGCCGATCGGCTACACCTTC. Translated: CASSLRVSGPIGYTF.

The chain links TRBV6-5 to TRBJ2-7, with 9 bases lining up with TRBD1. V lost 7 bases to trimming and J lost 5 bases; unmatched junction nucleotides: 9. The CDR3 sequence is 14 residues long. Germline V gene sequence: CDR1 MNHEY, CDR2 SVGAGI. In nucleotides, the CDR3 is TGTGCCAGCACGACAGGGGGGGGAACTAACGAGCAGTACTTC. Its protein is CASTTGGGTNEQYF.

The V and J genes are TRBV30 and TRBJ1-2, with TRBD1 identical over 10 bases. The CDR3 loop spans 15 amino acids. J was trimmed by 7 bases and V by 1 base; bases with no gene match: 9. Germline values: CDR1 GTSNPN, CDR2 SVGIG (reference sequence). CDR3 nucleotide sequence: TGTGCCTGGAGTGCCCTGGGACAGGGGATTAGTGGCTACACCTTC. Protein: CAWSALGQGISGYTF. The full variable domain, rest sourced from reference TRBV30 and TRBJ1-2, is SQTIHQWPATLVQPVGSPLSLECTVEGTSNPNLYWYRQAAGRGLQLLFYSVGIGQISSEVPQNLSASRPQDRQFILSSKKLLLSDSGFYLCAWSALGQGISGYTFGSGTRLTVV.

V and J are TRBV12-3 or TRBV12-4 and TRBJ2-1; D gene ambiguous. The CDR3 runs to 12 residues. Trimming removed 6 bases from V and 12 bases from J, with 15 bases in between. The CDR3 DNA follows: TGTGCCAGCAGCCTCTCAGGAATTTGGCAGTTCTTC. Encoded protein: CASSLSGIWQFF.

The rearrangement joins TRBV7-9 to TRBJ2-5, with D possibly being TRBD2 (5 bases). V was trimmed by 11 bases and J by 0 bases, leaving 10 bases between them. Germline assignment: CDR1 SEHNR and CDR2 FQNEAQ (reference sequence). The CDR3 extends over 12 amino acids. The CDR3 spells CAVRGNQETQYF. The CDR3 DNA is TGTGCCGTCCGGGGAAACCAAGAGACCCAGTACTTC. The whole variable domain, remainder taken from reference TRBV7-9 and TRBJ2-5, is DTGVSQNPRHKITKRGQNVTFRCDPISEHNRLYWYRQTLGQGPEFLTYFQNEAQLEKSRLLSDRFSAERPKGSFSTLEIQRTEQGDSAMYLCAVRGNQETQYFGPGTRLLVL.

This chain joins TRBV7-9 and TRBJ2-3; TRBD1 is a possible D gene (5 bases). CDR3 length: 12 amino acids. In germline, CDR1 is SEHNR, CDR2 FQNEAQ (reference sequence). Trimming left V 4 bases short and J 4 bases short, with 6 bases between. CDR3 nucleotide sequence: TGTGCCAGCAGCTCGACAGCAGATACGCAGTATTTT. Translation gives CASSSTADTQYF.

This rearrangement joins TRBV9 to TRBJ2-3, with 14 bases aligning to TRBD2. V gave up 0 bases and J gave up 4 bases; unmatched junction bases: 7. CDR1 is SGDLS, CDR2 YYNGEE, per germline. This CDR3 is built from 18 residues. CDR3 in DNA: TGTGCCAGCAGCGTAGGGTTGGGACTAGCGGGGGCCGCAGATACGCAGTATTTT. Translating gives CASSVGLGLAGAADTQYF.

The CDR3 protein is CASSPGDSVSITDTQYF. CDR3 sequence (DNA): TGTGCCAGCTCACCAGGGGACTCAGTCTCAATTACAGATACGCAGTATTTT. The genes are TRBV18 and TRBJ2-3, with D possibly matching TRBD2 (6 bases). The CDR3 has 17 residues. Germline CDR1 reads KGHSH; CDR2 reads LQKENI. V was cut by 2 bases and J by 3 bases, with 18 bases left in between.

The chain links TRBV19 to TRBJ1-5; no reliable D call. V was trimmed by 1 base and J by 2 bases, leaving 12 bases between them. The germline V gene encodes CDR1 LNHDA and CDR2 SQIVND (reference sequence). CDR3 length equals 16 residues. CDR3 loop: CASSIASGRGNQPQHF. The CDR3, as DNA: TGTGCCAGTAGTATAGCGTCAGGCCGAGGCAATCAGCCCCAGCATTTT.

The rearrangement uses TRBV3-1 (or the pseudogene TRBV3-2) and TRBJ1-5; 7 bases fit TRBD1. CDR1 and CDR2 from the germline V gene are LGHDT and YNNKEL (reference sequence). V shed 3 bases and J 0 bases; nucleotides not matched to a gene: 2. This CDR3 is 15 amino acids long. The CDR3 loop reads CASSQDRNSNQPQHF. The CDR3 nucleotides read TGTGCCAGCAGCCAGGACAGGAATAGCAATCAGCCCCAGCATTTT.

The chain combines TRBV9 with TRBJ2-6; 8 bases fit TRBD1. The CDR3 loop spans 19 amino acids. Germline values: CDR1 SGDLS, CDR2 YYNGEE. Germline trimming cut 0 bases from V and 0 bases from J; bases unmatched to any gene: 8. The DNA for the CDR3 is TGTGCCAGCAGCGTAGGGGTAGGACAGGGCCGCTCTGGGGCCAACGTCCTGACTTTC. It yields the protein CASSVGVGQGRSGANVLTF.

This chain links TRBV2 with TRBJ1-1; D ambiguous. The length of the CDR3 is 11 residues. Trimming stripped 5 bases from V and 9 bases from J, with 10 bases between. Germline-derived CDR1 and CDR2 are SNHLY and FYNNEI. The CDR3 DNA sequence: TGTGCCAGCAGTAGATGGTCACAAGCTTTCTTT. Translating gives CASSRWSQAFF. The whole variable domain, filled in from reference TRBV2 and TRBJ1-1, reads EPEVTQTPSHQVTQMGQEVILRCVPISNHLYFYWYRQILGQKVEFLVSFYNNEISEKSEIFDDQFSVERPDGSNFTLKIRSTKLEDSAMYFCASSRWSQAFFGQGTRLTVV.

The J gene is TRBJ1-2, the V gene TRBV29-1; D unresolved. The length of the CDR3 is 14 residues. In germline, CDR1 is SQVTM, CDR2 ANQGSEA. V was shortened by 0 bases and J by 2 bases, with 10 bases between the two germline ends. CDR3 in DNA: TGCAGCGTTGAAGAAGTGGCAGGCAACTATGGCTACACCTTC. This gives the protein CSVEEVAGNYGYTF.

The chain has TRBV7-3 and TRBJ2-2, with D tentatively TRBD1 or TRBD2 (5 bases each). The CDR3 spans 14 residues. Germline CDR1 and CDR2: SGHTA and FQGTGA. V lost 6 bases and J lost 3, with 11 bases in between. CDR3: CASSYGADTGELFF. The CDR3 bases are TGTGCCAGCAGTTACGGGGCGGACACCGGGGAGCTGTTTTTT.